This TCR beta chain came from a study of blood T cells in healthy people across ages. The CDR3 is 13 amino acids. Germline V gene sequence: CDR1 MNHEY, CDR2 SVGEGT. Deletions cut 0 bases from V and 3 bases from J, with 3 bases between. A J-beta primer mix and a sample-barcoded 5' primer were used in a second PCR of roughly 7 to 12 cycles. TCRdb independently ran MiXCR on the 5' RACE reads; one entry per CDR3 protein. The sample contains 580,000 or so distinct CDR3 sequences, 45% to 55% of which appear only once. This sequence joins TRBV6-2 or TRBV6-3 and TRBJ1-3; D gene unclear. Material for sequencing was blood. The sequence was collected from a man older than 75 in good health. The CDR3 region is CASSYSDGNTIYF. In DNA form, the CDR3 reads TGTGCCAGCAGTTACTCGGATGGAAACACCATATATTTT.